What follows describes a single TCR beta chain. Germline V lookup: CDR1 DFQATT, CDR2 SNEGSKA (reference sequence). V lost 3 bases to trimming and J lost 1 base; unmatched junction nucleotides: 6. The CDR3 length is 15 residues. Sequencing was performed with immunoSEQ multiplex PCR; in TCRdb, only in-frame clones are kept and a portion is missing. Of some 150,000 clones listed, roughly nine tenths were seen once; the top ten hold about 4.1%. The sample comes from a study of blood T cell repertoires in COVID-19. The V and J genes are TRBV20-1 and TRBJ2-3, with 8 positions matching TRBD1. Sequenced material: peripheral blood. This TCR came from a woman aged 60-75 years with active or convalescent COVID-19. This chain's CDR3 is CSASQGAGGTDTQYF. In DNA form, the CDR3 reads TGCAGTGCTAGTCAGGGGGCAGGGGGCACAGATACGCAGTATTTT.